These 17 T cell receptor beta chains share one sample of origin, sequenced in a study of OX40 agonist ivuxolimab in advanced cancers. Assay used: immunoSEQ multiplex PCR; TCRdb lists only in-frame clones, some missing. The sample lists 35,000 or so clones; around 82% were seen once. The source material was CD4+ or CD8+ T cells sorted from blood, sampled in a trial of the OX40 agonist ivuxolimab. The source of these receptors is an adult with an advanced solid tumor such as melanoma, head and neck, liver or kidney cancer.

The chain uses TRBV5-1 and TRBJ1-2, with TRBD1 as a possible D gene (6 bases). With 0 bases removed from V and 8 bases from J, the gap between germline ends came to 11 bases. CDR1 and CDR2 (germline): SGHRS, YFSETQ. The CDR3 is 13 amino acids. This chain's CDR3 is CASSLVQGRGYTF. DNA of the CDR3: TGCGCCAGCAGCTTGGTGCAGGGGAGAGGCTACACCTTC. Full variable domain (outside the CDR3, taken from reference TRBV5-1 and TRBJ1-2): KAGVTQTPRYLIKTRGQQVTLSCSPISGHRSVSWYQQTPGQGLQFLFEYFSETQRNKGNFPGRFSGRQFSNSRSEMNVSTLELGDSALYLCASSLVQGRGYTFGSGTRLTVV.

The chain recombines TRBV7-2 with TRBJ1-3; no clear D. V was shortened by 1 base and J by 0 bases, with 7 bases between the two germline ends. This CDR3 contains 15 residues. Germline CDR1 and CDR2: SGHTA and FQGNSA. CDR3 residues: CASSLDPSSGNTIYF. The CDR3 DNA reads TGTGCCAGCAGCTTAGATCCGAGCTCTGGAAACACCATATATTTT.

The J gene is TRBJ2-2, the V gene TRBV14; either TRBD1 or TRBD2 may fit D (5 bases each). The CDR3 runs to 15 residues. Trimming left V 3 bases short and J 5 bases short, with 13 bases between. The germline V gene encodes CDR1 SGHDN and CDR2 FVKESK. CDR3 sequence (DNA): TGTGCCAGCAGCCATAAATCCTGGGGGACCGGGGAGCTGTTTTTT. Amino acids: CASSHKSWGTGELFF.

The V gene is TRBV2, the J gene TRBJ1-5, with D unresolved. The CDR3 totals 13 residues. Germline V gene sequence: CDR1 SNHLY, CDR2 FYNNEI. The V and J ends lost 4 bases and 1 base respectively, with 5 bases between them. Written as DNA, the CDR3 is TGTGCCAGCAGTGTAGAGAGCAATCAGCCCCAGCATTTT. Its translation: CASSVESNQPQHF.

The sample holds a few counts of this clone. The gene calls are TRBV9 and TRBJ2-7; D perhaps matches TRBD2 (5 bases). V lost 0 bases and J lost 1, with 11 bases in between. Germline-derived CDR1 and CDR2 are SGDLS and YYNGEE. The CDR3 runs 15 residues. The CDR3, as DNA: TGTGCCAGCAGCGTAGCCCCCGGGGAATCCTACGAGCAGTACTTC. Translation gives CASSVAPGESYEQYF.

In its sample, this clone was seen once. This CDR3 is CSVVTGGTDTQYF. The CDR3 DNA reads TGCAGCGTTGTTACAGGGGGCACAGATACGCAGTATTTT. The V and J genes are TRBV29-1 and TRBJ2-3; 7 nucleotides line up with TRBD1. V lost 4 bases to trimming and J lost 1 base; unmatched junction nucleotides: 2. This CDR3 contains 13 residues. Germline-derived CDR1 and CDR2 are SQVTM and ANQGSEA.

The CDR3: CASSGTRARTEAFF. CDR3 nucleotides: TGCGCCAGCAGTGGCACAAGGGCACGCACTGAAGCTTTCTTT. V is TRBV10-2 and J is TRBJ1-1, with D hard to call. The CDR3 has 14 amino acids. The V end lost 4 bases, the J end lost 4 bases, and 13 bases lay between the germline ends. CDR1 is WSHSY, CDR2 SAAADI, per germline.

The rearrangement links TRBV2 to TRBJ1-2, with 8 bases that match TRBD1. The trim removed 6 bases at V and 7 bases at J, leaving 7 bases unmatched. This CDR3 has 13 amino acids. In germline, CDR1 is SNHLY, CDR2 FYNNEI. CDR3 in amino acids: CASSFGQGAGYTF. The DNA for the CDR3 is TGTGCCAGCAGCTTCGGACAGGGAGCTGGCTACACCTTC.

This clone appeared once. V is TRBV6-6 and J is TRBJ1-3; weak D call: TRBD1 (5 bases). The CDR3 runs 15 residues. Trimming shortened V by 2 bases and J by 2 bases, and 10 bases separated the two germline ends. Per germline, CDR1 MNHNY and CDR2 SVGAGI (reference sequence). The CDR3 spells CASSYLGETGNTIYF. In DNA form, the CDR3 reads TGTGCCAGCAGTTACCTAGGGGAGACTGGAAACACCATATATTTT.

The rearrangement uses TRBV7-9 and TRBJ2-3, with no clear D. Trimming shortened V by 2 bases and J by 2 bases, and 8 bases separated the two germline ends. CDR1 is SEHNR and CDR2 is FQNEAQ in the germline V gene (reference sequence). The CDR3 is 14 residues long. DNA for the CDR3: TGTGCCAGCAGCTTATCAGCAGTCACAGATACGCAGTATTTT. This translates into CASSLSAVTDTQYF.

The gene calls are TRBV6-6 and TRBJ2-1; D unresolved. V gave up 6 bases and J gave up 6 bases, with 12 bases separating them. CDR3 length equals 13 residues. CDR1 is MNHNY, CDR2 SVGAGI, per germline (reference sequence). CDR3 amino acids: CASRTLLSNEQFF. In DNA, the CDR3 is TGTGCCAGCAGGACCCTCCTGTCCAATGAGCAGTTCTTC.

The chain employs TRBV7-8 and TRBJ1-6; the match to TRBD1 covers 7 bases. The V gene end was trimmed by 5 bases and the J gene end by 6 bases; junction bases not matched to a gene: 4. The CDR3 extends over 14 amino acids. Germline-derived CDR1 and CDR2 are SGHVS and FQNEAQ. The CDR3 reads CASSEDRSNSPLHF. The CDR3 coding sequence is TGTGCCAGCAGCGAGGACAGGTCTAATTCACCCCTCCACTTT.

The chain uses TRBV29-1 and TRBJ1-1; maybe TRBD1 (6 bases). Germline values: CDR1 SQVTM, CDR2 ANQGSEA. Trimming took off 6 bases at V and 4 bases at J, with 12 bases between the two ends. The CDR3 length is 12 residues. CDR3 residues: CSVWGRGTEAFF. The CDR3 DNA reads TGCAGCGTGTGGGGGCGCGGCACTGAAGCTTTCTTT.

This sequence joins TRBV19 and TRBJ1-6, with TRBD1 matching 7 bases. From germline, CDR1 is LNHDA and CDR2 SQIVND (reference sequence). The CDR3 loop spans 14 amino acids. With 3 bases clipped from V and 10 bases from J, the junction kept 6 bases outside the gene matches. Here the CDR3 reads CASSIDRVPSPLHF. DNA of the CDR3: TGTGCCAGTAGTATTGACAGGGTCCCCTCACCCCTCCACTTT.

The chain joins TRBV5-1 to TRBJ2-1; no firm D call. Trimming took off 1 base at V and 0 bases at J, with 11 bases between the two ends. Germline CDR1 reads SGHRS; CDR2 reads YFSETQ. The CDR3 totals 16 residues. Here the CDR3 reads CASSLLGRSSYNEQFF. The CDR3 DNA is TGCGCCAGCAGCTTGTTAGGTCGTAGCTCCTACAATGAGCAGTTCTTC.

DNA of the CDR3: TGTGCCACCAGCAGAGATCAGGGCCAGGGCAATCAGCCCCAGCATTTT. Translation gives CATSRDQGQGNQPQHF. The chain uses TRBV15 and TRBJ1-5; tentative D call: TRBD1 (5 bases). Trimming shortened V by 0 bases and J by 2 bases, and 11 bases separated the two germline ends. Germline CDR1 is LNHNV and CDR2 is YYDKDF (reference sequence). The CDR3 runs to 16 residues. Together with reference TRBV15 and TRBJ1-5, the CDR3 gives the full variable domain: DAMVIQNPRYQVTQFGKPVTLSCSQTLNHNVMYWYQQKSSQAPKLLFHYYDKDFNNEADTPDNFQSRRPNTSFCFLDIRSPGLGDTAMYLCATSRDQGQGNQPQHFGDGTRLSIL.

The V call is TRBV6-5, the J call TRBJ2-7; unclear D gene. CDR3 length: 15 residues. CDR1 and CDR2 from the germline V gene are MNHEY and SVGAGI. Trimming removed 4 bases at V and 2 bases at J, with 15 bases between. CDR3 sequence: CASSSYNGRTYEQYF. The DNA for the CDR3 is TGTGCCAGCAGTTCTTATAATGGCAGAACCTACGAGCAGTACTTC.